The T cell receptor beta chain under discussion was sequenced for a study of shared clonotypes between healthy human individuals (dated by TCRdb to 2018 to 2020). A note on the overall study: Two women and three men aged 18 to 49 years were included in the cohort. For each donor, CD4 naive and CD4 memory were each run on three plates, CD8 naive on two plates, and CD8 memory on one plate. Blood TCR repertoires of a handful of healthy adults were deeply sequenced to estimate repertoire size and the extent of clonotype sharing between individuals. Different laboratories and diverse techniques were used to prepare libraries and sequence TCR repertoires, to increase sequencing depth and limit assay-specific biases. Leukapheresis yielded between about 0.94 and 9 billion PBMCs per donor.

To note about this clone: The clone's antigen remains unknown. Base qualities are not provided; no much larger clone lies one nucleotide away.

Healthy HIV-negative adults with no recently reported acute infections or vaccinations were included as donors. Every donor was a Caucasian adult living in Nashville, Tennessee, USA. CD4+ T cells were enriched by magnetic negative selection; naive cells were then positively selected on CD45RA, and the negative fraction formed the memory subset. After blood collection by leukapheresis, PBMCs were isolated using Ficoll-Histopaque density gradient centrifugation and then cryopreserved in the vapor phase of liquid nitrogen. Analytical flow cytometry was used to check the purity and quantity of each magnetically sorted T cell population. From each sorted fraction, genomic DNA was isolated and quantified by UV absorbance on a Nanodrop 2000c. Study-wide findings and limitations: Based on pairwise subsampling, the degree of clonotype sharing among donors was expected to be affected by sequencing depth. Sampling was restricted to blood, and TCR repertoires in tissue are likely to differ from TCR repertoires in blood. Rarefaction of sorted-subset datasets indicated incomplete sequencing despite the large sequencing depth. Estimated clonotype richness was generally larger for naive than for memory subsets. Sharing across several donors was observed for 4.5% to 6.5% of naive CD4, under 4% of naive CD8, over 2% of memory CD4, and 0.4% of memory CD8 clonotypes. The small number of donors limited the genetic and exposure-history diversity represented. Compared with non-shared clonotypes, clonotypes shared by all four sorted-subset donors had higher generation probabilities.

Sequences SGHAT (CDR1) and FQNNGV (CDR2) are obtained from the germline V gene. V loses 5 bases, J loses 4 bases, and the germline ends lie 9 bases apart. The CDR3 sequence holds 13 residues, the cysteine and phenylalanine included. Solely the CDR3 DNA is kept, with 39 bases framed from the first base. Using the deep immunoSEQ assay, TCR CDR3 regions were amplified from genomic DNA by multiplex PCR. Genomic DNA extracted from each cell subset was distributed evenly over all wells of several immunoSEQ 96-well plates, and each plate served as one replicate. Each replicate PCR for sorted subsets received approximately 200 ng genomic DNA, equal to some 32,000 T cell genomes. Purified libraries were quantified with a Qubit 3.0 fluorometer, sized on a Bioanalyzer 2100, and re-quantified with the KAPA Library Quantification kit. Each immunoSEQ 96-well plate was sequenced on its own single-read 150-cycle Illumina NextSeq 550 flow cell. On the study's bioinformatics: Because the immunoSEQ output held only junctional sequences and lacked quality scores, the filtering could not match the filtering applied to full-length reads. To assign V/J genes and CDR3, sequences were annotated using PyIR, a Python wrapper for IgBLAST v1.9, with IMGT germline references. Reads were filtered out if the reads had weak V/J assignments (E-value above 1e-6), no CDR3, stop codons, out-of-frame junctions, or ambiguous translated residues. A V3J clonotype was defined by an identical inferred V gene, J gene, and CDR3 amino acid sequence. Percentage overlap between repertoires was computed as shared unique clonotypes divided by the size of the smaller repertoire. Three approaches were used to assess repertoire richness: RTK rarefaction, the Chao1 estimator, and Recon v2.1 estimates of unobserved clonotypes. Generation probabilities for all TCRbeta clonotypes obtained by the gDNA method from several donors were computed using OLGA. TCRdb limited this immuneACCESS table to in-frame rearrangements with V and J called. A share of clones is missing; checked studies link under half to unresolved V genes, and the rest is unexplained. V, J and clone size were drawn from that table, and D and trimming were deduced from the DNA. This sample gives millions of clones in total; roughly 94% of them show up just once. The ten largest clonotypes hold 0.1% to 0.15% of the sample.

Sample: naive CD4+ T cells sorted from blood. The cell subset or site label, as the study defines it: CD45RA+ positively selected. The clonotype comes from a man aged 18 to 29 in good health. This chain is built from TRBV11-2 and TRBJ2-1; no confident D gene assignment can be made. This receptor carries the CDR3 CASSPVAYNEQFF. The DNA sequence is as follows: TGTGCCAGCAGCCCGGTGGCGTACAATGAGCAGTTCTTC.